This T cell receptor (beta chain) was found in a study of OX40 agonist ivuxolimab in advanced cancers. For the study at large: An agonistic anti-OX40 (CD134) antibody, ivuxolimab, was used to treat the patients. Patients received ivuxolimab, an intravenous treatment, every 2 weeks at 0.01 to 10 mg/kg. Study-wide points: Circulating CD4+ and CD8+ T cells showed clonal expansion by week 6 at 0.1 to 3.0 mg/kg.

For this clone: The antigen is not known.

TCRdb's table, derived via immunoSEQ multiplex PCR, lists solely in-frame clones and lacks some. This table has roughly 15,000 clones, 85% to 90% appearing once. The CDR3 is 15 amino acids. The V gene lost 7 bases and the J gene lost 10 bases, with 20 bases spanning the gap. Germline values: CDR1 MNHEY, CDR2 SMNVEV (reference sequence). The chain links TRBV27 to TRBJ1-6; D perhaps matches TRBD1 (5 bases). This TCR was sampled from an adult with an advanced solid tumor such as melanoma, head and neck, liver or kidney cancer. Sample: CD4+ or CD8+ T cells sorted from blood, taken in a trial of the OX40 agonist ivuxolimab. CDR3 in amino acids: CASTLGEGRRSPLHF. Here the CDR3 DNA reads TGTGCCAGCACCCTTGGGGAGGGGAGGAGATCACCCCTCCACTTT.